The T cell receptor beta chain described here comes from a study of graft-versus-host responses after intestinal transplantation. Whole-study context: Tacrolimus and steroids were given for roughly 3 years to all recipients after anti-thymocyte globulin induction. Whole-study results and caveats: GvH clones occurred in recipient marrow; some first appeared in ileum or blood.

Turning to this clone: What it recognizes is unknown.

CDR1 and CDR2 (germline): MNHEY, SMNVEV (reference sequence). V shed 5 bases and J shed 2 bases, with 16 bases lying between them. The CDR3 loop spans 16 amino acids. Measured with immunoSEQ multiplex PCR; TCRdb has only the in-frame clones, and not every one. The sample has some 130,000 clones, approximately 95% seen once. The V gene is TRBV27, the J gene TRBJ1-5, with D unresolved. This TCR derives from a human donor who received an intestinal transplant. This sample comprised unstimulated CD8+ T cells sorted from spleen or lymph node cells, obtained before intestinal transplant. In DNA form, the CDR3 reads TGTGCCAGCAGTCAACTCTGGCCTAGCGGCAATCAGCCCCAGCATTTT. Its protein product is CASSQLWPSGNQPQHF.